These 12 T cell receptor beta chains originate from one sample sequenced in a study of blood T cell repertoires in COVID-19. The protocol was immunoSEQ multiplex PCR, while the TCRdb copy is restricted to in-frame clones and leaves out a portion. The sample yields 390,000 or so clones, 86% seen once. The sample comprised peripheral blood. These receptor sequences come from a young woman with active or convalescent COVID-19.

The chain has TRBV5-1 and TRBJ2-5, with 8 positions matching TRBD2. Germline V CDR1 and CDR2: SGHRS, YFSETQ. The V gene end was trimmed by 0 bases and the J gene end by 1 base; junction bases not matched to a gene: 5. There are 16 residues in the CDR3. CDR3 in amino acids: CASSLDASGPQETQYF. The CDR3 DNA reads TGCGCCAGCAGCTTGGACGCTAGCGGGCCCCAAGAGACCCAGTACTTC. The full variable domain, with the rest looked up from reference TRBV5-1 and TRBJ2-5, is KAGVTQTPRYLIKTRGQQVTLSCSPISGHRSVSWYQQTPGQGLQFLFEYFSETQRNKGNFPGRFSGRQFSNSRSEMNVSTLELGDSALYLCASSLDASGPQETQYFGPGTRLLVL.

The genes are TRBV10-2 and TRBJ2-7; 8 bases fit TRBD1. This CDR3 has 17 residues. Trimming at V came to 4 bases and at J to 10 bases, leaving 21 bases not matched to a gene. Germline lookup yields CDR1 WSHSY and CDR2 SAAADI. CDR3: CASSAGVIGGTGLPQYF. CDR3 nucleotide sequence: TGCGCCAGCAGTGCAGGTGTCATCGGCGGGACAGGCCTCCCTCAGTACTTC.

J is TRBJ2-1 and V is TRBV5-1, with 8 nucleotides matching TRBD2. Germline V gene sequence: CDR1 SGHRS, CDR2 YFSETQ. With 1 base clipped from V and 5 bases from J, the junction kept 5 bases outside the gene matches. The CDR3 is made up of 15 amino acids. This CDR3 is CASSLRRAGDNEQFF. The CDR3 DNA follows: TGCGCCAGCAGCTTGCGTCGAGCGGGGGACAATGAGCAGTTCTTC.

The chain combines TRBV5-1 with TRBJ2-2; possibly TRBD1 for D (6 bases). Germline-derived CDR1 and CDR2 are SGHRS and YFSETQ. With 0 bases removed from V and 6 bases from J, the gap between germline ends came to 9 bases. This CDR3 spans 14 amino acids. CDR3 sequence: CASSLGQESGELFF. The CDR3 nucleotides are TGCGCCAGCAGCTTGGGACAGGAGTCCGGGGAGCTGTTTTTT.

The chain has TRBV6-5 and TRBJ1-2, with 10 bases that match TRBD1. The germline gives CDR1 MNHEY, CDR2 SVGAGI. Losses at the gene ends were 2 bases for V and 4 bases for J; bases not matched to a gene: 4. The CDR3 sequence is 15 residues long. Written as DNA, the CDR3 is TGTGCCAGCAGTTACCAGGGGGACAGGGGCTATGGCTACACCTTC. Encoded protein: CASSYQGDRGYGYTF.

The chain couples TRBV6-1 to TRBJ1-3; TRBD1 matches at 8 bases. Germline V gene lookup returns CDR1 MNHNS and CDR2 SASEGT. The V and J ends lost 0 bases and 9 bases, in that order; junction bases with no gene match: 7. The CDR3 loop spans 15 amino acids. The CDR3 sequence: CASSEAEDRVFTIYF. DNA of the CDR3: TGTGCCAGCAGTGAAGCAGAGGACAGGGTGTTCACCATATATTTT.

The chain has TRBV6-5 and TRBJ1-1; no clear D. The CDR3 covers 14 residues. Trimming removed 7 bases from V and 2 bases from J, with 14 bases in between. Germline loops: CDR1 MNHEY, CDR2 SVGAGI. The CDR3 spells CASTHGGPNTEAFF. The CDR3 DNA reads as TGTGCCAGCACCCATGGAGGACCCAACACTGAAGCTTTCTTT.

The gene calls are TRBV3-1 (or the pseudogene TRBV3-2) and TRBJ1-1; D is uncertain. Germline V lookup: CDR1 LGHDT, CDR2 YNNKEL (reference sequence). The CDR3 runs to 14 residues. The V end lost 4 bases, the J end lost 3 bases, and 12 bases lay between the germline ends. The CDR3 sequence: CASSPTTGYTEAFF. The CDR3 nucleotides read TGTGCCAGCAGCCCCACAACGGGGTACACTGAAGCTTTCTTT.

CDR3 loop: CASSAWAGPTSTEAFF. The CDR3 coding sequence is TGTGCCAGCAGCGCATGGGCGGGCCCGACGAGCACTGAAGCTTTCTTT. V is TRBV7-8 and J is TRBJ1-1; the D is unclear. CDR3 size: 16 residues. Trimming took 5 bases from V and 4 from J, leaving 20 bases between them. Germline CDR1 and CDR2: SGHVS and FQNEAQ.

This rearrangement joins TRBV7-9 to TRBJ1-6, with D possibly matching TRBD1 (6 bases). Trimming removed 1 base at V and 11 bases at J, with 9 bases between. CDR3 length equals 13 residues. CDR1 and CDR2 (germline): SEHNR, FQNEAQ (reference sequence). The CDR3 sequence: CASSLVTGTPLHF. The CDR3 DNA sequence: TGTGCCAGCAGCTTAGTCACAGGGACACCCCTCCACTTT.

The CDR3 DNA reads as TGTGCCAGCAGTTACTCGAGTGGAGATACGCAGTATTTT. Its protein is CASSYSSGDTQYF. This sequence joins TRBV6-5 and TRBJ2-3; no reliable D call. The CDR3 runs 13 residues. Germline V lookup: CDR1 MNHEY, CDR2 SVGAGI. Trimming left V 0 bases short and J 5 bases short, with 6 bases between.

This clone was detected once. The chain employs TRBV27 and TRBJ2-2; D perhaps matches TRBD2 (6 bases). Germline V gives CDR1 MNHEY, CDR2 SMNVEV (reference sequence). The CDR3 is 16 residues long. V was shortened by 3 bases and J by 1 base, with 12 bases between the two germline ends. CDR3 sequence: CASSLIGTENTGELFF. Here the CDR3 DNA reads TGTGCCAGCAGTTTGATTGGGACTGAGAACACCGGGGAGCTGTTTTTT.